This TCR beta chain was profiled in a study of T cells after yellow fever vaccination. Study summary: The authors prepared low-cell-number fractions using SMART-Seq v4 Ultra Low Input. The study, taken as a whole, reports: Primary-vaccination clones mostly resurfaced post-booster (96% CD4, roughly 90% CD8). From the bulk population, abundant clonotypes could contaminate and appear within FACS-sorted repertoires.

From germline, CDR1 is LGHNA and CDR2 YSLEER. Losses at the gene ends were 0 bases for V and 6 bases for J; bases not matched to a gene: 12. The CDR3 totals 17 residues. This clonotype has at least ten counts. Its target is not known. The authors made TCR cDNA by 5'RACE template switching, adding a universal primer site and UMIs. TCRdb independently ran MiXCR on the 5' RACE reads; one entry per CDR3 protein. The data contain approximately 170,000 distinct CDR3 sequences, about 11% of them singletons. This sequence originates from a young man who received the YFV17D yellow fever vaccine. The rearrangement uses TRBV4-3 and TRBJ1-2; 8 bases map to TRBD1. Material: CD8+ T cells sorted from PBMCs, obtained 15 days after the yellow fever booster vaccination. The CDR3 sequence is CASSQDWGTRGHNGYTF. The DNA for the CDR3 is TGCGCCAGCAGCCAAGATTGGGGCACCAGGGGGCATAATGGCTACACCTTC.